This entry describes one TCR beta chain. Its matching antigen is unknown. The data originate from a study of vaccination effects on CD4 cells after COVID-19. On the study more broadly: The median interval between the second dose and post-vaccine sampling was 72 days.

Ahead of sequencing, the ViraFEST assay grew antigen-specific CD4+ T cells using viral peptide pools. Following 10 days of culture, CD4+ T cells were isolated. A PCR test confirmed that the person had SARS-CoV-2 infection between March and December 2020. Participants got two doses of BNT162b2 or mRNA-1273 vaccine. Supplemented with around 9.3 IU/ml IL-2 and around 10 ug/ml peptides, 2 million to 2.5 million PBMC per well were kept in culture. On days 3 and 7, fresh IL-2 medium replaced half the medium. There are 15 residues in the CDR3. V dropped 0 bases and J dropped 4 bases, with 11 bases sitting between them. From germline, CDR1 is SGDLS and CDR2 YYNGEE. The data were produced by immunoSEQ multiplex PCR, yet TCRdb's version contains in-frame clones alone and is incomplete. Among more than 13,000 clones listed, approximately 80% were seen once.

The genes are TRBV9 and TRBJ2-1; D perhaps matches TRBD2 (5 bases). The sequence was obtained from a human donor who had a prior SARS-CoV-2 infection. Sequencing used CD4+ T cells from PBMCs cultured with HCoV-NL63 spike peptides, obtained after COVID-19 vaccination. CDR3 in DNA: TGTGCCAGCAGCGTAGATAGCGCCAGATACAATGAGCAGTTCTTC. Translating gives CASSVDSARYNEQFF.